A selection of T cell receptor beta chains follows, all from one sample in a study of T cell responses to AZD1222 COVID-19 vaccine. This table comes from immunoSEQ multiplex PCR, and its TCRdb copy is limited to in-frame clones, with some not included. The table shows 140,000 to 150,000 clones, with more than 90% occurring only once. The sequenced sample was peripheral blood, obtained on day 0 of AZD1222 vaccination. These TCRs come from an adult in good health. CDR3s include the opening cysteine and the closing phenylalanine or tryptophan. The D gene is left open where the match is weak. Rows give clone size only sometimes, using once, few, many, or a class for an expanded clone.

J gene: TRBJ2-1
D gene: -
clone size: -
V gene: TRBV21-1
CDR3 protein: CASSKRYNEQFF
CDR3 DNA: TGTGCCAGCAGCAAACGCTACAATGAGCAGTTCTTC

J gene: TRBJ1-1
D gene: -
clone size: -
V gene: TRBV5-1
CDR3 protein: CASSLLGQNTEAFF
CDR3 DNA: TGCGCCAGCAGCCTTCTGGGACAGAACACTGAAGCTTTCTTT

J gene: TRBJ2-1
D gene: -
clone size: -
V gene: TRBV20-1
CDR3 protein: CSGTYNEQFF
CDR3 DNA: TGCAGTGGGACCTACAATGAGCAGTTCTTC

J gene: TRBJ2-1
D gene: TRBD1
clone size: -
V gene: TRBV14
CDR3 protein: CASSHPDRVGHNEQFF
CDR3 DNA: TGTGCCAGCAGCCATCCCGACAGGGTGGGGCACAATGAGCAGTTCTTC

J gene: TRBJ2-1
D gene: -
clone size: -
V gene: TRBV11-2
CDR3 protein: CASSLAWWDNEQFF
CDR3 DNA: TGTGCCAGCAGCTTAGCTTGGTGGGACAATGAGCAGTTCTTC

J gene: TRBJ1-1
D gene: -
clone size: -
V gene: TRBV5-1
CDR3 protein: CASSLEGSASTEAFF
CDR3 DNA: TGCGCCAGCAGCTTGGAGGGTTCAGCGAGCACTGAAGCTTTCTTT

J gene: TRBJ2-5
D gene: TRBD2
clone size: -
V gene: TRBV2
CDR3 protein: CASKGTSGQETQYF
CDR3 DNA: TGTGCCAGCAAAGGGACTAGCGGACAAGAGACCCAGTACTTC

J gene: TRBJ1-2
D gene: -
clone size: -
V gene: TRBV5-1
CDR3 protein: CASSHPSAANYGYTF
CDR3 DNA: TGCGCCAGCAGCCATCCCTCGGCGGCTAACTATGGCTACACCTTC

J gene: TRBJ2-7
D gene: -
clone size: -
V gene: TRBV7-9
CDR3 protein: CASSSTGGDFYEQYF
CDR3 DNA: TGTGCCAGCAGCTCCACTGGGGGAGACTTTTACGAGCAGTACTTC

J gene: TRBJ1-1
D gene: -
clone size: -
V gene: TRBV28
CDR3 protein: CASSFPGLTRTEAFF
CDR3 DNA: TGTGCCAGCAGTTTCCCGGGGTTGACCCGCACTGAAGCTTTCTTT

J gene: TRBJ2-1
D gene: TRBD2
clone size: -
V gene: TRBV28
CDR3 protein: CASRLLAGGQFENEQFF
CDR3 DNA: TGTGCCAGCAGGCTCCTAGCGGGAGGCCAGTTCGAAAATGAGCAGTTCTTC

J gene: TRBJ1-1
D gene: -
clone size: -
V gene: TRBV12-3/TRBV12-4
CDR3 protein: CASSLLRGTEAFF
CDR3 DNA: TGTGCCAGCAGTCTACTTCGAGGCACTGAAGCTTTCTTT

J gene: TRBJ2-1
D gene: -
clone size: -
V gene: TRBV5-4
CDR3 protein: CASRGQDGSYNEQFF
CDR3 DNA: TGTGCCAGCAGGGGACAAGACGGGTCCTACAATGAGCAGTTCTTC

J gene: TRBJ2-2
D gene: TRBD1
clone size: -
V gene: TRBV27
CDR3 protein: CASSLLGTVPGELFF
CDR3 DNA: TGTGCCAGCAGTTTATTGGGGACAGTTCCCGGGGAGCTGTTTTTT

J gene: TRBJ2-3
D gene: -
clone size: once
V gene: TRBV10-2
CDR3 protein: CASSEVAATSDTQYF
CDR3 DNA: TGCGCCAGCAGTGAAGTAGCGGCAACCTCAGATACGCAGTATTTT

J gene: TRBJ1-6
D gene: -
clone size: -
V gene: TRBV19
CDR3 protein: CASSPLGGALGNSPLHF
CDR3 DNA: TGTGCCAGTAGTCCCCTCGGGGGGGCGCTTGGTAATTCACCCCTCCACTTT

J gene: TRBJ2-2
D gene: TRBD1
clone size: -
V gene: TRBV19
CDR3 protein: CASSRTRDRVENTGELFF
CDR3 DNA: TGTGCCAGTAGTAGGACCCGGGACAGGGTGGAGAACACCGGGGAGCTGTTTTTT

J gene: TRBJ2-3
D gene: -
clone size: -
V gene: TRBV4-2
CDR3 protein: CASSPGGPKAQDTQYF
CDR3 DNA: TGTGCCAGCAGCCCCGGAGGGCCTAAAGCTCAAGATACGCAGTATTTT

J gene: TRBJ1-5
D gene: -
clone size: -
V gene: TRBV15
CDR3 protein: CATSPAGNQPQHF
CDR3 DNA: TGTGCCACCAGCCCGGCAGGGAATCAGCCCCAGCATTTT

J gene: TRBJ2-5
D gene: TRBD2
clone size: once
V gene: TRBV4-1
CDR3 protein: CASSQGLAGAQYF
CDR3 DNA: TGCGCCAGCAGCCAAGGACTAGCGGGAGCCCAGTACTTC

J gene: TRBJ2-7
D gene: TRBD1
clone size: -
V gene: TRBV29-1
CDR3 protein: CSVAGTGWSYEQYF
CDR3 DNA: TGCAGCGTCGCCGGGACAGGGTGGTCCTACGAGCAGTACTTC

J gene: TRBJ2-6
D gene: -
clone size: -
V gene: TRBV6-1
CDR3 protein: CASSETDSSGANVLTF
CDR3 DNA: TGTGCCAGCAGTGAAACGGACAGCTCTGGGGCCAACGTCCTGACTTTC

J gene: TRBJ2-6
D gene: -
clone size: -
V gene: TRBV7-9
CDR3 protein: CASSLSVRDSGANVLTF
CDR3 DNA: TGTGCCAGCAGCTTAAGCGTGAGGGACTCTGGGGCCAACGTCCTGACTTTC

J gene: TRBJ1-5
D gene: -
clone size: few
V gene: TRBV19
CDR3 protein: CASSIRTVGVYGNQPQHF
CDR3 DNA: TGTGCCAGTAGTATACGGACAGTTGGGGTTTATGGCAATCAGCCCCAGCATTTT

J gene: TRBJ2-5
D gene: TRBD2
clone size: few
V gene: TRBV11-3
CDR3 protein: CASSLEREGQETQYF
CDR3 DNA: TGTGCCAGCAGCTTAGAGCGGGAGGGCCAAGAGACCCAGTACTTC

J gene: TRBJ2-2
D gene: -
clone size: once
V gene: TRBV5-1
CDR3 protein: CASSSGQPNTGELFF
CDR3 DNA: TGCGCCAGCAGCTCCGGACAGCCGAACACCGGGGAGCTGTTTTTT

J gene: TRBJ1-2
D gene: -
clone size: few
V gene: TRBV2
CDR3 protein: CASSEALRQYNGYTF
CDR3 DNA: TGTGCCAGCAGTGAAGCGCTTCGACAGTATAATGGCTACACCTTC

J gene: TRBJ1-4
D gene: -
clone size: once
V gene: TRBV5-1
CDR3 protein: CASSLRDATNEKLFF
CDR3 DNA: TGCGCCAGCAGCTTGCGGGATGCAACTAATGAAAAACTGTTTTTT

J gene: TRBJ1-1
D gene: TRBD1
clone size: -
V gene: TRBV5-1
CDR3 protein: CASTPRDRVAEAFF
CDR3 DNA: TGCGCCAGCACACCTCGGGACAGGGTCGCTGAAGCTTTCTTT